This T cell receptor beta chain was observed in a study of cytomegalovirus exposure and HLA in healthy donors. Study-wide context: Out of about 170 million T cells, an earlier analysis found some 120 million unique TCR beta sequences in total. General study points: The authors later found HLA-associated TCR beta chains more clonally expanded than equally common others. For most TCR sequences rarity was the rule, although some public TCRs occurred in many donors.

This clone was seen only once. Its matching antigen is unknown. Germline values: CDR1 LNHDA, CDR2 SQIVND (reference sequence). The length of the CDR3 is 12 residues. With V trimmed by 6 bases and J by 7 bases, 2 bases remained unmatched. 60 Vbeta and 13 Jbeta primers were used in PCR. Produced via immunoSEQ multiplex PCR; TCRdb's table is partial and in-frame only. Of some 190,000 clones listed, 80% to 90% are singletons. The chain is built from TRBV19 and TRBJ1-5; the match to TRBD1 covers 8 bases. The sequence was obtained from a male donor in good health and CMV-seronegative. The source material was PBMCs. CDR3 nucleotides: TGTGCCAGTAGGGACAGGGACCAGCCCCAGCATTTT. Translated: CASRDRDQPQHF.